Presented here are 2 T cell receptor beta chains from one specimen sequenced in a study of vaccination effects on CD4 cells after COVID-19. Before any sequencing was done, the ViraFEST assay used viral peptide pools to expand antigen-specific CD4+ T cells. Isolation of CD4+ T cells took place after 10 to 11 days of culture. Vaccination of participants consisted of two doses of either the BNT162b2 or mRNA-1273 vaccine. Their recognized antigens are unknown. Produced via immunoSEQ multiplex PCR; TCRdb's table is partial and in-frame only. The table records about 72,000 clones, about 80% of them present only once. Here the sequenced sample was CD4+ T cells from PBMCs cultured with HCoV-229E spike peptides, taken after COVID-19 vaccination. The receptors originated from a human donor who received a COVID-19 vaccine.

Written as DNA, the CDR3 is TGTGCCAGTAGTATCCTAGGGGCCGGGGAGCTGTTTTTT. Amino acids: CASSILGAGELFF. The V gene is TRBV19, the J gene TRBJ2-2; the D gene is possibly TRBD1 (5 bases). In germline, CDR1 is LNHDA, CDR2 SQIVND (reference sequence). V lost 3 bases and J 6 bases, leaving 8 bases between the germline ends. The CDR3 loop spans 13 amino acids.

The CDR3 here is CATSRLAGVTNYGYTF. The CDR3 DNA reads as TGTGCCACCAGCCGCCTGGCGGGGGTGACTAACTATGGCTACACCTTC. This rearrangement joins TRBV15 to TRBJ1-2; weak D call: TRBD1 (5 bases). Germline CDR1 reads LNHNV; CDR2 reads YYDKDF (reference sequence). This CDR3 is 16 amino acids long. Trimming took 5 bases from V and 0 from J, leaving 16 bases between them.